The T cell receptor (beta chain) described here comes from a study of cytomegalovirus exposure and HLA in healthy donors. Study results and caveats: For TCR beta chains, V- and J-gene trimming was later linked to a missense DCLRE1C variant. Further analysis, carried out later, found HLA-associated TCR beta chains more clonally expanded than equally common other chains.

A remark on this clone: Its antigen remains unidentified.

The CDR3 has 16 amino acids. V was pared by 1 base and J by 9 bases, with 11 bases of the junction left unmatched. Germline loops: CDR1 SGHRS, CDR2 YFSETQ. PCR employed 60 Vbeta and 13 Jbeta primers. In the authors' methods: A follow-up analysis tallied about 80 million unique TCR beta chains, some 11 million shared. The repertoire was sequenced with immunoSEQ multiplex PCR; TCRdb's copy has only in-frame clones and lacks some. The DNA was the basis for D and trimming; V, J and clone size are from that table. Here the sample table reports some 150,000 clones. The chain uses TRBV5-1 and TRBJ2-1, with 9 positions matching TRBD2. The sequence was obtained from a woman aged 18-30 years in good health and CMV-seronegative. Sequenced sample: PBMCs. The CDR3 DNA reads TGCGCCAGCAGCTTGACCCGTGAGCGGGAGGTCAGTGAGCAGTTCTTC. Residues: CASSLTREREVSEQFF.